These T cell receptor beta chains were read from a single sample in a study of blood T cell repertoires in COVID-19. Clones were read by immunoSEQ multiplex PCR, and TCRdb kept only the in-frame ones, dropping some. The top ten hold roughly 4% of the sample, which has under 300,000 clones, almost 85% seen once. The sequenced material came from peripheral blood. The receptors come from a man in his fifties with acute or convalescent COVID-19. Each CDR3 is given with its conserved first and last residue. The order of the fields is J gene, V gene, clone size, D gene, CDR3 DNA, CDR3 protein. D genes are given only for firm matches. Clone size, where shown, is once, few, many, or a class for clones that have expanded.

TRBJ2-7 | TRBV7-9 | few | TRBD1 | TGTGCCAGCAGTCTGGGACAGCGTACCCCCTACGAGCAGTACTTC | CASSLGQRTPYEQYF
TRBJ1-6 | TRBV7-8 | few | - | TGTGCCAGCAGCCGAACCCCAGGCCGATCCTATAATTCACCCCTCCACTTT | CASSRTPGRSYNSPLHF
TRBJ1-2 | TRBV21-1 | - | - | TGTGCCAGCAGCAAACTAGCTGTGGGGGGTGATAGAGAGCCCTATGGCTACACCTTC | CASSKLAVGGDREPYGYTF
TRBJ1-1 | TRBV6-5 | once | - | TGTGCCAGCAGTCCCCGGACAGACCACTTAGCTTTCTTT | CASSPRTDHLAFF
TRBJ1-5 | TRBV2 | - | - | TGTGCCAGCAGCGAGAGGGTTGGCAATCAGCCCCAGCATTTT | CASSERVGNQPQHF
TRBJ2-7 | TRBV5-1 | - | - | TGCGCCAGCAGCTTGGGGAGCTCCTACGAGCAGTACTTC | CASSLGSSYEQYF
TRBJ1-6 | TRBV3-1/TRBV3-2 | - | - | TGTGCCAGCAGCCAAGGGACCCCCGGGAATGGCGATTCACCCCTCCACTTT | CASSQGTPGNGDSPLHF
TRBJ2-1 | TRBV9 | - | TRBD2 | TGTGCCAGCAGCGAAACAGGGGTAGGTAGCGGGAGCGCACAAAATGAGCAGTTCTTC | CASSETGVGSGSAQNEQFF
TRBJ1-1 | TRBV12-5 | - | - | TGTGCTAGTGGTTCTCGTGAGGTTTACACTGAAGCTTTCTTT | CASGSREVYTEAFF
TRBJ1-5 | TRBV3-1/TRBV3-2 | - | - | TGTGCCAGCAGCCTCAATCCGGGTTCCCGGCATCAGCCCCAGCATTTT | CASSLNPGSRHQPQHF